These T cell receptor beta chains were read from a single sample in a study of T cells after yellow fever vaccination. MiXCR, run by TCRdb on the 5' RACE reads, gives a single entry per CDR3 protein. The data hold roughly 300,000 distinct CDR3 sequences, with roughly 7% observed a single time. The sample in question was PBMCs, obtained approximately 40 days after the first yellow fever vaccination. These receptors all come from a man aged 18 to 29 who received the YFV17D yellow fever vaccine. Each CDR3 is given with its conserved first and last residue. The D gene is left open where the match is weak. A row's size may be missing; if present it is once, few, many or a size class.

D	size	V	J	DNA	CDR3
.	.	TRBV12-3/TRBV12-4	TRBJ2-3	TGTGCCAGCAGGACCCCTGAGTTTGACGGAGATACGCAGTATTTT	CASRTPEFDGDTQYF
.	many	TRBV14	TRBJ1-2	TGTGCCAGCAGCCAAGTTCTAGACGGGTTCTACACCTTC	CASSQVLDGFYTF
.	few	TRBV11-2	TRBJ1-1	TGTGCCAGCAGCGCACTAGCGAACACTGAAGCTTTCTTT	CASSALANTEAFF
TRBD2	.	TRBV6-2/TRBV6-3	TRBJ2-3	TGTGCCAGCACTCTCGGACTAGCGGGGAGCACAGATACGCAGTATTTT	CASTLGLAGSTDTQYF
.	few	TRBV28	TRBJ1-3	TGTGCCAGCAGTTTGTCCGGCTCTGGAAACACCATATATTTT	CASSLSGSGNTIYF
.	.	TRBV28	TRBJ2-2	TGTGCCAGCACCGATTCTGCGGTCCTCAACACCGGGGAGCTGTTTTTT	CASTDSAVLNTGELFF
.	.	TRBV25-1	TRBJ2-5	TGTGCCAGCAGTGAATGGGAGGGGGGGCAACAAGAGACCCAGTACTTC	CASSEWEGGQQETQYF
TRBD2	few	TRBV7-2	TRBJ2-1	TGTGCCAGCACCCGACTAGCGGGTAACAATGAGCAGTTCTTC	CASTRLAGNNEQFF
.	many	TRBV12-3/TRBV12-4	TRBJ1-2	TGTGCCAGCACCCCCGGACAGCACTATGGCTACACCTTC	CASTPGQHYGYTF
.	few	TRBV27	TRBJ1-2	TGTGCCAGCAGTTTATCGGTCCAGGCCTCCTATGGCTACACCTTC	CASSLSVQASYGYTF
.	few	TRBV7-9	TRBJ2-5	TGTGCCAGCAGCTCCATTATAGAAGAGACCCAGTACTTC	CASSSIIEETQYF
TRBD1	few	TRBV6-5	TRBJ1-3	TGTGCCAGCAGTTCGCCGCCCCAGGGGGCCCTTGGAAACACCATATATTTT	CASSSPPQGALGNTIYF
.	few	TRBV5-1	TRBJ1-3	TGCGCCAGCAGCTTGGAAGGCGGGGATTTCGGAAACACCATATATTTT	CASSLEGGDFGNTIYF
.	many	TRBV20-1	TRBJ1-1	TGCAGTGCACGTACCCGGGGCAAAGAAGCTTTCTTT	CSARTRGKEAFF
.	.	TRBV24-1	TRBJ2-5	TGTGCCACCAGTGAACGAGGAGCGGGGACCCAGTACTTC	CATSERGAGTQYF
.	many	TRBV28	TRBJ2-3	TGTGCCAGCAGTATACCCCCTGGGAATACGCAGTATTTT	CASSIPPGNTQYF
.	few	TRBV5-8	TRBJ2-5	TGTGCCAGCAGCCTATCCAAGGAGACCCAGTACTTC	CASSLSKETQYF
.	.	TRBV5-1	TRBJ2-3	TGCGCCAGCAGCTTGAGGGTCTCGGGACCAGATACGCAGTATTTT	CASSLRVSGPDTQYF
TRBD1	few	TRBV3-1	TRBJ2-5	TGTGCCAGCAGCCAGGCTAGGACAGGGAGAACGGAGACCCAGTACTTC	CASSQARTGRTETQYF
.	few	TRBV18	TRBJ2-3	TGTGCCAGCTCACTGATATCGGGACTGGAGGATACGCAGTATTTT	CASSLISGLEDTQYF
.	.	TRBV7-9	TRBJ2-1	TGTGCCAGCAGCTACAGCGACAGGTCAGGTAATGAGCAGTTCTTC	CASSYSDRSGNEQFF
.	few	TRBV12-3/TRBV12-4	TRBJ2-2	TGTGCCAGCACCCTGAACACCGGGGAGCTGTTTTTT	CASTLNTGELFF
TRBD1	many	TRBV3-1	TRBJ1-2	TGTGCCAGCAGCCCAAGGGACAGGGGGACGGAGGTCTATGGCTACACCTTC	CASSPRDRGTEVYGYTF
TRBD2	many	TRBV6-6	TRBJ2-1	TGTGCCAGCAAAGCGGGGGCTTACAATGAGCAGTTCTTC	CASKAGAYNEQFF
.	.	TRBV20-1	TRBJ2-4	TGCAGTGCCCCTGAGGGATCCCATGCAAACATTCAGTACTTC	CSAPEGSHANIQYF
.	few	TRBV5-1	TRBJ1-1	TGCGCCAGCAGCCTGCCAGGGGATCCTGAAGCTTTCTTT	CASSLPGDPEAFF
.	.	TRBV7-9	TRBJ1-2	TGTGCCAGCAGCCCCGACGTGTTGCTTGGGGGCTACACCTTC	CASSPDVLLGGYTF
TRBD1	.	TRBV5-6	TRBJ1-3	TGTGCCAGCAGCGTGGGACAGGGAAACACCATATATTTT	CASSVGQGNTIYF
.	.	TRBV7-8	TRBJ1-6	TGTGCCAGCAGCCAAGAGGCCACCAGCTCCTATAATTCACCCCTCCACTTT	CASSQEATSSYNSPLHF
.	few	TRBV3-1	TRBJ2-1	TGTGCCAGCAGCTCCCCCTCCCTGGAGCAGTTCTTC	CASSSPSLEQFF
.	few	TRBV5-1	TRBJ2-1	TGCGCCAGCAGCTACCGGACGGGGGACGTGAATGAGCAGTTCTTC	CASSYRTGDVNEQFF
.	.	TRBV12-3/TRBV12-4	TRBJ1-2	TGTGCCAGCAGTTTGACGTTACAGAGCTATAACTATGGCTACACCTTC	CASSLTLQSYNYGYTF
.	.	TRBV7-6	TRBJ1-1	TGTGCCAGCAGCTCATGGGCAGGGCCCACTGAAGCTTTCTTT	CASSSWAGPTEAFF
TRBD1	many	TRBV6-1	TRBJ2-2	TGTGCCAGCAGGAAGGGGGCGCCCCGGTCCGGGGAGCTGTTTTTT	CASRKGAPRSGELFF
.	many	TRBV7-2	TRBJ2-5	TGTGCCAGCAGCTCCTCCGGGACTTACCGGGGGACCCAGTACTTC	CASSSSGTYRGTQYF
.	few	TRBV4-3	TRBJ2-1	TGCGCCAGCAGCCAAGAAAGTTCGGGGAAATACAATGAGCAGTTCTTC	CASSQESSGKYNEQFF
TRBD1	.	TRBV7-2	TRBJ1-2	TGTGCCAGCAAAGCATTGGGAGGGGGCTTTGGCTACACCTTC	CASKALGGGFGYTF